The clone carrying this T cell receptor beta chain came up many times. TCRdb re-called the 5' RACE reads with MiXCR, one entry per CDR3 protein. The profile shows hundreds of thousands of distinct CDR3 sequences, around 6% of them singletons. This sample stems from a study of identical twins. CDR1 SGHRS and CDR2 YFSETQ come from the germline V gene. The CDR3 sequence is 18 residues long. The V end lost 4 bases, the J end lost 2 bases, and 23 bases lay between the germline ends. The donor group consisted entirely of healthy Caucasians. The chain has TRBV5-1 and TRBJ2-3; D is tentatively TRBD1 or TRBD2 (5 bases each). The TCR was taken from a young man in good health. The sequenced material came from naive T cells sorted from blood. CDR3 protein: CASSRPDDRDPDTDTQYF. CDR3 DNA: TGCGCCAGCAGCCGTCCCGATGACCGGGACCCCGACACAGATACGCAGTATTTT.